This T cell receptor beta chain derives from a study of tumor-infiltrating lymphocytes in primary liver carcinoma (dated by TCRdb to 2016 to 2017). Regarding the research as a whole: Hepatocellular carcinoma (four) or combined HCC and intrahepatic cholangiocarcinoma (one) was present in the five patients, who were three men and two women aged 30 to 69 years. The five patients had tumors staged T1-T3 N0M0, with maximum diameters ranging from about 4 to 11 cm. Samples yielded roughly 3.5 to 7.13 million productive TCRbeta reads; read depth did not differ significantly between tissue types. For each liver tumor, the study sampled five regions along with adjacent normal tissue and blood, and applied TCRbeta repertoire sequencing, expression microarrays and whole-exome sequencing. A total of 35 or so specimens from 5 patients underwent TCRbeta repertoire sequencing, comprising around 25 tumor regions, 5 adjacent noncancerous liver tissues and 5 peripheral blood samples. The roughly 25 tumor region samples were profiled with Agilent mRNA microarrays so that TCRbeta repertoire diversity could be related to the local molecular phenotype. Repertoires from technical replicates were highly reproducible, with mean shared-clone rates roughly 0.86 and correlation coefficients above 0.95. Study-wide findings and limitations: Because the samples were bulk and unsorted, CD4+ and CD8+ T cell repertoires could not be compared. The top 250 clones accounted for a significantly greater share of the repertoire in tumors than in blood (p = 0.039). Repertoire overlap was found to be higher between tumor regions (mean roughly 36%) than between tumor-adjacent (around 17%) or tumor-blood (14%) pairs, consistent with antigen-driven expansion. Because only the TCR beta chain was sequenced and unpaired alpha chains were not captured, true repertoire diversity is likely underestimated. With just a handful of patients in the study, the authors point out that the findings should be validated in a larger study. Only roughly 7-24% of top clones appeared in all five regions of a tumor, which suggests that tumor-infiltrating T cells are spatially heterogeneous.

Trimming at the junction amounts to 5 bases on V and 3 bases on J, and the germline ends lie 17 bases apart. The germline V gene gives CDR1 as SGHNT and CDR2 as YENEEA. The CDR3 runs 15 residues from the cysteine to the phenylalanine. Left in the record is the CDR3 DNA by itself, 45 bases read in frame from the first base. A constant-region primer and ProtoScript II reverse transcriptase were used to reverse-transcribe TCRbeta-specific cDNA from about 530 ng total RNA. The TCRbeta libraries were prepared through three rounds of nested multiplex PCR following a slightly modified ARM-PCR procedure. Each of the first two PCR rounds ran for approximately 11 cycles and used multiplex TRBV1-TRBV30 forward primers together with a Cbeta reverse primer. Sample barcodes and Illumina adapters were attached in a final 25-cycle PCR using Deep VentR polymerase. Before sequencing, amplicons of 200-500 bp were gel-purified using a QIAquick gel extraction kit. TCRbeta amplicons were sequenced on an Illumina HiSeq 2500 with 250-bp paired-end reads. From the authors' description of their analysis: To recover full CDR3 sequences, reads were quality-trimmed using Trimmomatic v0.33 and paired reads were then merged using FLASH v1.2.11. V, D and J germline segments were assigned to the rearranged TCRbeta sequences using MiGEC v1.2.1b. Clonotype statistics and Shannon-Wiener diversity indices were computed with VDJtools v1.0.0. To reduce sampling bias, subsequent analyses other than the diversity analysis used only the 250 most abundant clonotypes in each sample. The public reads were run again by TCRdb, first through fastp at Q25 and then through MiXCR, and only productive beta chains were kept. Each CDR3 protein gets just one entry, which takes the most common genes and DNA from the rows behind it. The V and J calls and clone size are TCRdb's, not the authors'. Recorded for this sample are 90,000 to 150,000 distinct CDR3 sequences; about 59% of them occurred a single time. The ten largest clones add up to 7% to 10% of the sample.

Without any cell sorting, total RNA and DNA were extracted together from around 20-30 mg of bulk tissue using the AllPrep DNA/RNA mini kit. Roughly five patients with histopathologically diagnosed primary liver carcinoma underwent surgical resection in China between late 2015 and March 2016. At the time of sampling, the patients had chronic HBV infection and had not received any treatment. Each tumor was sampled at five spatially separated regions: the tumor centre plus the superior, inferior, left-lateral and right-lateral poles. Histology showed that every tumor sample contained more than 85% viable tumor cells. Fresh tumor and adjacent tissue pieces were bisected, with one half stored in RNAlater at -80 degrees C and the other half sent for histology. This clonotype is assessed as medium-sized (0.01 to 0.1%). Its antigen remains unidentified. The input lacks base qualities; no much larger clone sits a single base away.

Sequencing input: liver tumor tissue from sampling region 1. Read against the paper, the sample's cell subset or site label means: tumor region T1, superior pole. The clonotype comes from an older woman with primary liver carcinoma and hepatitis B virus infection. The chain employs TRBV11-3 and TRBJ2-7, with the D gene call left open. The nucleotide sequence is TGTGCCAGCAGCCTGGAACCCCTAGGGATCTACGAGCAGTACTTC. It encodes CASSLEPLGIYEQYF. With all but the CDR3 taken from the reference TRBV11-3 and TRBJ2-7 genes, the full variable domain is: EAGVVQSPRYKIIEKKQPVAFWCNPISGHNTLYWYLQNLGQGPELLIRYENEEAVDDSQLPKDRFSAERLKGVDSTLKIQPAELGDSAVYLCASSLEPLGIYEQYFGPGTRLTVT.